The present T cell receptor beta chain was sequenced within a study of T cell clonotyping in hematopoietic cell transplantation. Study-level points and caveats: Graft donor and pretransplant recipient Inverse Simpson Index values predicted broader posttransplant TCR diversity.

The V gene's germline CDR1 is LNHDA and CDR2 SQIVND (reference sequence). Losses at the gene ends were 2 bases for V and 3 bases for J; bases not matched to a gene: 6. The CDR3 contains 15 residues. The table came from immunoSEQ multiplex PCR; TCRdb's copy has only in-frame clones and leaves some out. The repertoire holds thousands of clones, with less than 80% as singletons. This clone was recorded once. Its antigen is not identified. V is TRBV19 and J is TRBJ1-1, with 7 bases fitting TRBD1. The TCR originated in a female patient aged 45-65 years who had an allogeneic stem cell transplant from an unrelated donor, so the T cells may come from the graft donor. Some clones in this sample may be carry-over from other donors' samples. The sample was peripheral blood mononuclear cells, taken at the time of graft-versus-host disease after allogeneic stem cell transplant. The CDR3 DNA reads TGTGCCAGTAGTATACAGGGGGTCGACGACACTGAAGCTTTCTTT. It is translated as CASSIQGVDDTEAFF. Variable domain in full (rest from reference TRBV19 and TRBJ1-1): DGGITQSPKYLFRKEGQNVTLSCEQNLNHDAMYWYRQDPGQGLRLIYYSQIVNDFQKGDIAEGYSVSREKKESFPLTVTSAQKNPTAFYLCASSIQGVDDTEAFFGQGTRLTVV.